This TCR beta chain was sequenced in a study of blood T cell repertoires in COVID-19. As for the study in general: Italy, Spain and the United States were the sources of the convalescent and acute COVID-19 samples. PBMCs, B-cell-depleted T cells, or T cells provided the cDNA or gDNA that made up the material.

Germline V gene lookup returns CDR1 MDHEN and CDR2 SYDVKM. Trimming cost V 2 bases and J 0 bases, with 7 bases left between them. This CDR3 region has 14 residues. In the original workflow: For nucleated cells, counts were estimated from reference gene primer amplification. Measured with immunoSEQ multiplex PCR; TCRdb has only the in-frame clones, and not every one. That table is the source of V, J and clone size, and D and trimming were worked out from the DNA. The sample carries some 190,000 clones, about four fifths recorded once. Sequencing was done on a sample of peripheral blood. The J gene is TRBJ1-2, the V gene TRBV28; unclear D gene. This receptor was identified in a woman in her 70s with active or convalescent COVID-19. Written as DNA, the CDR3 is TGTGCCAGCAGTTTACCGGTTCCTAACTATGGCTACACCTTC. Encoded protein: CASSLPVPNYGYTF.